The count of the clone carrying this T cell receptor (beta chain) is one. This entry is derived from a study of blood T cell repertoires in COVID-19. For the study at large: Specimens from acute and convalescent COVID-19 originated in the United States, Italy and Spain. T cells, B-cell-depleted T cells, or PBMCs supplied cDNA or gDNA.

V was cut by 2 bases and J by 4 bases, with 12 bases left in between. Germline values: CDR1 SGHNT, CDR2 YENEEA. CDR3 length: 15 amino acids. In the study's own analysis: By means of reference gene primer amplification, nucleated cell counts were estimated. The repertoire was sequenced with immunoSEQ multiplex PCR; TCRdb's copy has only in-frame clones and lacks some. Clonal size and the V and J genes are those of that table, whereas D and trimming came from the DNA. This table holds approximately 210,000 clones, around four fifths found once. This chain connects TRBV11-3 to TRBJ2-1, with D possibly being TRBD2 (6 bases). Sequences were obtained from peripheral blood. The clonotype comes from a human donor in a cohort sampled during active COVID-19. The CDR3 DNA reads TGTGCCAGCAGCTTACTCCGGGGGACTTACAATGAGCAGTTCTTC. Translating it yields CASSLLRGTYNEQFF.